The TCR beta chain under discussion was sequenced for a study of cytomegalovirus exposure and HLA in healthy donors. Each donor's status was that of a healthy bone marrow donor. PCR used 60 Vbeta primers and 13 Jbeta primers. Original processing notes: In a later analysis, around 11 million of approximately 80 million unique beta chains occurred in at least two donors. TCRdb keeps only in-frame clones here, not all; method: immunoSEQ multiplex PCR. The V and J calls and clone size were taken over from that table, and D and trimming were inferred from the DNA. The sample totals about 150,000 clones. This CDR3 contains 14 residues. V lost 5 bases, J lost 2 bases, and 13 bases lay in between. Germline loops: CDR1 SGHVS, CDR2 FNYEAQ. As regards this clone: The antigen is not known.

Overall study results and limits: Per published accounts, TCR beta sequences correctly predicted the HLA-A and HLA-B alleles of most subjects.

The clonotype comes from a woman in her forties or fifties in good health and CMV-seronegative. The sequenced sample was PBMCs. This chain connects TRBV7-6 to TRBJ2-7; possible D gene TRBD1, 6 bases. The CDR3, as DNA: TGTGCCAGCAGCCTGGGACACCGAACCTACGAGCAGTACTTC. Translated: CASSLGHRTYEQYF.